Here is one T cell receptor beta chain with its context. Its specificity is not known. The source of the sample is a study of cytomegalovirus exposure and HLA in healthy donors. General study points: Rare TCR sequences predominated, though certain public TCRs were found in many donors. Certain sequence variants were highly shared and formed a cluster, and this cluster was likely a sequencing artifact.

Use of 60 Vbeta and 13 Jbeta primers characterized the PCR. Some clones are missing from TCRdb's copy, which holds only in-frame ones; the method was immunoSEQ multiplex PCR. In the table there are some 170,000 clones, roughly 70% of which are singletons. Sequencing was performed on PBMCs. The sequence derives from a woman in her forties or fifties in good health and CMV-seropositive.

The chain's CDR3 is CASSEYAHSSGNTIYF. Written as DNA, the CDR3 is TGTGCCAGCAGTGAATACGCACATTCCTCTGGAAACACCATATATTTT. This chain links TRBV6-1 with TRBJ1-3; D is ambiguous. Germline V CDR1 and CDR2: MNHNS, SASEGT. With 2 bases removed from V and 0 bases from J, the gap between germline ends came to 11 bases. This CDR3 has 16 residues.